This T cell receptor (beta chain) is from a study of T cell changes during pregnancy in multiple sclerosis. Only in-frame clones appear in the TCRdb table, and some are missing; sequencing was by immunoSEQ multiplex PCR. In the table there are 65,000 to 85,000 clones, roughly 90% of which are singletons. The germline V gene has CDR1 MNHEY and CDR2 SMNVEV (reference sequence). V gave up 5 bases and J gave up 4 bases, with 20 bases separating them. This CDR3 has 17 residues. The sequencing here drew on peripheral blood, taken after pregnancy. The source of this sequence is a female donor in good health, enrolled as a control in a pregnancy study. The chain employs TRBV27 and TRBJ1-4; maybe TRBD1 (5 bases). This chain's CDR3 is CASSNNPRQHYNEKLFF. The DNA of the CDR3 is TGTGCCAGCAGTAATAATCCCCGACAGCACTATAATGAAAAACTGTTTTTT. The full variable domain, completed using reference TRBV27 and TRBJ1-4, is EAQVTQNPRYLITVTGKKLTVTCSQNMNHEYMSWYRQDPGLGLRQIYYSMNVEVTDKGDVPEGYKVSRKEKRNFPLILESPSPNQTSLYFCASSNNPRQHYNEKLFFGSGTQLSVL.